These 10 T cell receptor beta chains were sequenced from one sample in a study of T cells of healthy individuals. TCRdb called the 5' RACE reads again in MiXCR, with one record for every CDR3 protein. The repertoire holds roughly 87,000 distinct CDR3 sequences, with approximately 15% as singletons. These receptors originate from a human donor in good health.

The chain has TRBV20-1 and TRBJ1-5, with no clear D. Germline V gene lookup returns CDR1 DFQATT and CDR2 SNEGSKA (reference sequence). The V end lost 2 bases, the J end lost 3 bases, and 17 bases lay between the germline ends. The CDR3 runs 16 residues. The CDR3 DNA reads as TGCAGTGCTAGAACCCCAGTGTACCGGGACAATCAGCCCCAGCATTTT. Protein sequence: CSARTPVYRDNQPQHF.

The chain combines TRBV4-2 with TRBJ1-2, with no clear D. V shed 0 bases and J shed 7 bases, with 15 bases lying between them. Germline values: CDR1 LGHNA, CDR2 YNFKEQ. The CDR3 contains 15 residues. This CDR3 is CASSQEGGPEGGYTF. CDR3 nucleotide sequence: TGTGCCAGCAGCCAAGAAGGAGGCCCGGAGGGTGGCTACACCTTC.

The CDR3 coding sequence is TGTGCCAGCACCTCCCCGATCGTTGTGAACACTGAAGCTTTCTTT. Residues: CASTSPIVVNTEAFF. This chain uses TRBV28 with TRBJ1-1; D is ambiguous. The V and J ends lost 7 bases and 0 bases respectively, with 15 bases between them. The CDR3 has 15 residues. Looked up from germline, CDR1 is MDHEN and CDR2 is SYDVKM.

The rearrangement links TRBV10-3 to TRBJ1-1, with no clear D. This CDR3 contains 11 residues. CDR1 and CDR2 (germline): ENHRY, SYGVKD. V gave up 6 bases and J gave up 1 base, with 3 bases separating them. In nucleotides, the CDR3 is TGTGCCATCAGGGAGAACACTGAAGCTTTCTTT. Its translation: CAIRENTEAFF.

This clonotype has only a few counts. This chain connects TRBV11-2 to TRBJ2-7; 10 bases are a match to TRBD2. CDR1 and CDR2 (germline): SGHAT, FQNNGV. V trimming: 1 base; J trimming: 7 bases; junction bases outside the gene matches: 7. The CDR3 has 15 residues. CDR3 in DNA: TGTGCCAGCAGCTTAGGGACTAGCGGAGGTGGGGAGCAGTACTTC. Translation gives CASSLGTSGGGEQYF. Full variable domain (outside the CDR3, taken from reference TRBV11-2 and TRBJ2-7): EAGVAQSPRYKIIEKRQSVAFWCNPISGHATLYWYQQILGQGPKLLIQFQNNGVVDDSQLPKDRFSAERLKGVDSTLKIQPAKLEDSAVYLCASSLGTSGGGEQYFGPGTRLTVT.

This clonotype occurred many times. This chain connects TRBV11-2 to TRBJ2-3, with TRBD2 identical over 9 bases. The CDR3 contains 16 residues. V trimming: 5 bases; J trimming: 2 bases; junction bases outside the gene matches: 8. The germline CDR1 and CDR2 sequences are SGHAT and FQNNGV. The CDR3, as DNA: TGTGCCAGCAGCCTGGGGCGGGAGGGGTTCACAGATACGCAGTATTTT. Its translation: CASSLGREGFTDTQYF.

This chain uses TRBV20-1 with TRBJ2-7; maybe TRBD2 (5 bases). Trimming removed 4 bases from V and 0 bases from J, with 10 bases in between. Per the germline V gene, CDR1 is DFQATT and CDR2 is SNEGSKA (reference sequence). The CDR3 contains 13 residues. CDR3 in amino acids: CSAKSGSSYEQYF. In nucleotides, the CDR3 is TGCAGTGCTAAGTCGGGGAGCTCCTACGAGCAGTACTTC.

CDR3 sequence (DNA): TGTGCCAGCAGTGAATTCGGGACCAGCAGGGAAAGCTCCTATAATTCACCCCTCCACTTT. Protein sequence: CASSEFGTSRESSYNSPLHF. The V call is TRBV25-1, the J call TRBJ1-6; D possibly corresponds to TRBD1 (5 bases). Trimming pared 1 base from V and 0 bases from J, leaving 19 bases between. The length of the CDR3 is 20 residues. Germline CDR1 is MGHDK and CDR2 is SYGVNS.

This clonotype occurred many times. This chain connects TRBV29-1 to TRBJ2-7; possible D gene TRBD1, 5 bases. The CDR3 runs to 15 residues. The germline CDR1 and CDR2 sequences are SQVTM and ANQGSEA. Trimming cost V 6 bases and J 3 bases, with 21 bases left between them. This chain's CDR3 is CSVLESPGLHYEQYF. CDR3 coding DNA: TGCAGCGTCCTCGAGTCTCCAGGGCTACACTACGAGCAGTACTTC.

This clonotype was counted between two and nine times. The genes are TRBV4-1 and TRBJ2-1; 8 positions match TRBD2. CDR1 and CDR2 from the germline V gene are MGHRA and YSYEKL. This CDR3 contains 15 residues. Trimming took 3 bases from V and 0 from J; bases not matched to a gene: 1. CDR3 sequence: CASSQSGSSYNEQFF. Written as DNA, the CDR3 is TGCGCCAGCAGCCAGAGCGGGAGCTCCTACAATGAGCAGTTCTTC.